These T cell receptor beta chains were read from a single sample in a study of regulatory T cells in long-lasting Graves disease. TCRdb fed the multiplex PCR reads into MiXCR, producing one record per CDR3 protein. Of 400,000 to 500,000 distinct CDR3 sequences in the sample, roughly 20% are singletons; the top ten hold over 7.5%. The specimen was peripheral blood mononuclear cells (PBMCs), collected when the disease was refractory, from a patient treated with antithyroid drugs. The receptor set was obtained from a female donor with Graves disease. CDR3s include the opening cysteine and the closing phenylalanine or tryptophan.

TRBV28	CASSTHRGQDNYGYTF
TRBV5-1	CASSPGTGRGGTEAFF
TRBV6-1	CASRPGQGAHQPQHF
TRBV6-1	CATRVRTSGKQFF
TRBV29-1	CSVGLPTEAFF
TRBV2	CATPPAFF
TRBV7-8	CASSRGLGYGYTF
TRBV28	CASSPIRTVSNQPQHF
TRBV25-1	CASSEWGGNTEAFF
TRBV30	CAWSVGSGTEAFF
TRBV7-2	CASSFSTGGASGANVLTF
TRBV12-3/TRBV12-4	CASSPSDRGAAANEKLFF
TRBV9	CASSVGGTGYEQYF
TRBV5-1	CASSLVAGGPYEQYF
TRBV12-3/TRBV12-4	CASSFSSGGSYNEQFF
TRBV11-2	CASSQGMGQGSYEQYF
TRBV6-1	CATAWLRGRSEQYF
TRBV28	CASSRRGFQPQHF
TRBV20-1	CSASRQNTEAFF
TRBV7-8	CASSPEGTAQETQYF
TRBV2	CASSGVDGYTF
TRBV29-1	CSVEARGRGQYF
TRBV7-9	CASSKQGENTGELFF
TRBV7-3	CASSPLGDHRETQYF
TRBV20-1	CSARDRGSGYEQYF
TRBV24-1	CATSDSSTGVTGELFF